One and the same sample provided the 8 T cell receptor beta chains below, sequenced in a study of Graves' ophthalmopathy and Graves' hyperthyroidism. Amplification targeted the TCR beta CDR3 regions, with RNA transcripts as the source material. Following a first-round RT-PCR that used HTBI primers, a second-round multiplex PCR was carried out. TCRdb re-analysed the multiplex PCR reads in MiXCR, keeping a single row per CDR3 protein. Of approximately 500,000 distinct CDR3 sequences in the sample, roughly an eighth were seen once. The material sequenced was blood. These receptors all come from a woman in her 30s with Graves' ophthalmopathy.

In its sample, this clonotype was seen many times. The chain carries TRBV6-2 or TRBV6-3 and TRBJ2-7; 7 nucleotides match TRBD2. J was trimmed by 3 bases and V by 7 bases; bases with no gene match: 3. Germline CDR1 and CDR2: MNHEY and SVGEGT. The CDR3 has 12 amino acids. The CDR3 nucleotides read TGTGCCAGCACCGGGGACTACTACGAGCAGTACTTC. It yields the protein CASTGDYYEQYF.

This clonotype was counted at least ten times. The V gene is TRBV5-1, the J gene TRBJ1-1; TRBD1 matches 9 bases. CDR3 length equals 15 residues. With 2 bases clipped from V and 6 bases from J, the junction kept 8 bases outside the gene matches. In germline, CDR1 is SGHRS, CDR2 YFSETQ. CDR3 protein: CASSFRQGVRAEAFF. The CDR3 nucleotides are TGCGCCAGCAGCTTTAGACAGGGGGTGAGGGCTGAAGCTTTCTTT.

Ten or more counts support this clonotype. The CDR3 loop reads CASSAGTLLNGYTF. The CDR3 DNA reads TGCGCCAGCAGCGCCGGGACGCTCCTCAATGGCTACACCTTC. This chain connects TRBV5-1 to TRBJ1-2, with D possibly being TRBD1 (5 bases). V lost 4 bases, J lost 6 bases, and 16 bases lay in between. The CDR3 length is 14 residues. Germline assignment: CDR1 SGHRS and CDR2 YFSETQ.

In its sample, this clonotype was seen many times. The genes are TRBV6-2 or TRBV6-3 and TRBJ2-2; D assignment may be TRBD1 or TRBD2 (5 bases each). With 6 bases removed from V and 4 bases from J, the gap between germline ends came to 15 bases. The CDR3 spans 15 residues. Germline V gives CDR1 MNHEY, CDR2 SVGEGT. As DNA, the CDR3 is TGTGCCAGCAGACAAGATGCAGGGACCACCGGGGAGCTGTTTTTT. This codes for CASRQDAGTTGELFF.

This clonotype occurred many times. The chain links TRBV6-4 to TRBJ1-1, with a possible D match to TRBD1 (5 bases). Germline CDR1 is MRHNA and CDR2 is SNTAGT. The CDR3 consists of 21 residues. V was trimmed by 6 bases and J by 0 bases, leaving 32 bases between them. CDR3 nucleotide sequence: TGTGCCAGCAGGGAGAGACAGCCCCAATACCGAGAGCAGAAAATGAACACTGAAGCTTTCTTT. This gives the protein CASRERQPQYREQKMNTEAFF.

This clonotype was recorded at least ten times. The chain uses TRBV28 and TRBJ1-3; TRBD1 might be the D (6 bases). V shed 10 bases and J shed 2 bases, with 15 bases lying between them. This CDR3 has 14 amino acids. CDR1 and CDR2 (germline): MDHEN, SYDVKM. CDR3 residues: CATTRGGPGNTIYF. The CDR3 DNA is TGTGCCACCACCCGGGGGGGGCCTGGAAACACCATATATTTT.

The table lists this clonotype with many counts. The chain links TRBV7-6 to TRBJ2-7; the match to TRBD2 covers 8 bases. V shed 2 bases, J shed 5 bases, and the junction held 5 bases outside the gene matches. Germline CDR1 reads SGHVS; CDR2 reads FNYEAQ. The CDR3 runs 14 residues. DNA of the CDR3: TGTGCCAGCAGCTTAAAAGCGGGAGATGACGAGCAGTACTTC. Its translation is CASSLKAGDDEQYF.

The rearrangement uses TRBV14 and TRBJ1-1, with 8 bases that match TRBD1. The CDR3 length is 16 residues. Per the germline V gene, CDR1 is SGHDN and CDR2 is FVKESK. J lost 0 bases, V lost 4 bases, and 7 bases had no gene match. The CDR3 region is CASSPRDRYLNTEAFF. The CDR3 DNA is TGTGCCAGCAGCCCCCGGGACAGGTATTTGAACACTGAAGCTTTCTTT.